This TCR beta chain was captured in a study of response to subunit inactivated influenza vaccine. Points from the study as a whole: The authors suggested that few new T cells are recruited per seasonal influenza vaccination.

One entry per CDR3 protein, called by TCRdb with MiXCR from the RT-PCR reads. The data contain around 480,000 distinct CDR3 sequences, 16% of them singletons. There are a few counts of this clonotype. Antigen specificity is unknown. The source is a man aged 50 to 69 who received an inactivated influenza vaccine. The source was CD4+ T cells sorted from PBMCs, collected less than 30 months after vaccination.

The CDR3 nucleotides are TGTGCCAGCTTGGACAGTGACAAAAACATTCAGTACTTC. It specifies CASLDSDKNIQYF. The V call is TRBV6-6, the J call TRBJ2-4; possible D gene TRBD1, 6 bases. CDR3 size: 13 residues. CDR1 is MNHNY, CDR2 SVGAGI, per germline (reference sequence). V was shortened by 8 bases and J by 3 bases, with 11 bases between the two germline ends.